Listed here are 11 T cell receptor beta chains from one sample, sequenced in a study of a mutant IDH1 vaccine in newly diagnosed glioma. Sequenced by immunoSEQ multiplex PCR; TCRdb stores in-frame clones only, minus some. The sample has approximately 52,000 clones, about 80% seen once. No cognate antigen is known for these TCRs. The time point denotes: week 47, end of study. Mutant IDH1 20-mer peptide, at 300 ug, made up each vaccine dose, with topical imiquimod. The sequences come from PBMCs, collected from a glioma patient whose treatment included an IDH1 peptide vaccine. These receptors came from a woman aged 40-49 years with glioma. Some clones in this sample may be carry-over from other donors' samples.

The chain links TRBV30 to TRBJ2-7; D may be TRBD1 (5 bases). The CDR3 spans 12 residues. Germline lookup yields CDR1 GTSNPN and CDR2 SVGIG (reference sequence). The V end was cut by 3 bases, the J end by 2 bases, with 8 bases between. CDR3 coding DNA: TGTGCCTGGAGCACAGGACCCTACGAGCAGTACTTC. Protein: CAWSTGPYEQYF.

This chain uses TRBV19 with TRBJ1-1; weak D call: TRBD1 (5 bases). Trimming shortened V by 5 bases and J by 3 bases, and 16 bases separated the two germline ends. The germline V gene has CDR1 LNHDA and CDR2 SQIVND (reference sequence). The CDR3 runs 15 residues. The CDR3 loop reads CASSGSRARYTEAFF. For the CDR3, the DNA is TGTGCCAGTAGTGGGAGCAGGGCTCGGTACACTGAAGCTTTCTTT.

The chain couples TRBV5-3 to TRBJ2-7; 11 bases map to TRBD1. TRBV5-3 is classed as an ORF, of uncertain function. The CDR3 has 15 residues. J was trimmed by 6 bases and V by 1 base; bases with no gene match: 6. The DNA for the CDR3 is TGTGCCAGAAGCTTGCGGGACAGGGGGGCTCGCGAGCAGTACTTC. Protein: CARSLRDRGAREQYF.

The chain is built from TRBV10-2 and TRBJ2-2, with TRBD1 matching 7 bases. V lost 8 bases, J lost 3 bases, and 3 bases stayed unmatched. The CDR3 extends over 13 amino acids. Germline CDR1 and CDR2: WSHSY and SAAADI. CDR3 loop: CASSDRDTGELFF. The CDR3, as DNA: TGCGCCAGCTCCGACAGGGACACCGGGGAGCTGTTTTTT.

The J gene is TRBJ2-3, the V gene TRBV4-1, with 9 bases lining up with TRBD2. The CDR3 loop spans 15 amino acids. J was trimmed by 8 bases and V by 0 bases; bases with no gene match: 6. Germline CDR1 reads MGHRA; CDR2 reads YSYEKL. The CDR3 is CASSQDAAGGATQYF. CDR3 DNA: TGCGCCAGCAGCCAAGATGCAGCGGGGGGCGCTACGCAGTATTTT.

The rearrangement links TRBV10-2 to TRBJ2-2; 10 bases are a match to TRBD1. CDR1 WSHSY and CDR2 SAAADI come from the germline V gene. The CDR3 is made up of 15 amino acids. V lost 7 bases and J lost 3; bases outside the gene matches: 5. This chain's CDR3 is CASMTGQGYTGELFF. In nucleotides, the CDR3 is TGCGCCAGCATGACGGGACAGGGGTACACCGGGGAGCTGTTTTTT.

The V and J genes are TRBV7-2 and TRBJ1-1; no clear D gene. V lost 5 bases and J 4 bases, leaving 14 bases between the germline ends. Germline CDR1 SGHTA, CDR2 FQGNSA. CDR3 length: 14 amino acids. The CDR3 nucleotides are TGTGCCAGCAGCCAGAATGCCGTCGCCACTGAAGCTTTCTTT. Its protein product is CASSQNAVATEAFF.

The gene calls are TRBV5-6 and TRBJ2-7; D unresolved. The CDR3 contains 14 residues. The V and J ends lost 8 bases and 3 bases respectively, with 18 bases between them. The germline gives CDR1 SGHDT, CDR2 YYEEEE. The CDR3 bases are TGTGCCAGTAATGTTGGGCTCGAATTCTACGAGCAGTACTTC. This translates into CASNVGLEFYEQYF.

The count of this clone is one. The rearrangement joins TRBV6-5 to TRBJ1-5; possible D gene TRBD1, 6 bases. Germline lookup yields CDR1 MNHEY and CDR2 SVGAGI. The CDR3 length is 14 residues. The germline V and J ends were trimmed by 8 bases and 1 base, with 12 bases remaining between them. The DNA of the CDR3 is TGTGCCAGCGGTGAAGGGGGGAGCAATCAGCCCCAGCATTTT. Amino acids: CASGEGGSNQPQHF.

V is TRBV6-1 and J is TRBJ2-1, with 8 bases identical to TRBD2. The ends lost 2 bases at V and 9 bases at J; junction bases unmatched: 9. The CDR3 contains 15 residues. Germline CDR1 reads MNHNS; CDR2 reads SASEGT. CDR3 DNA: TGTGCCAGCAGTGAACTCAAGCGGGGGCTTAGTGAGCAGTTCTTC. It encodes CASSELKRGLSEQFF.

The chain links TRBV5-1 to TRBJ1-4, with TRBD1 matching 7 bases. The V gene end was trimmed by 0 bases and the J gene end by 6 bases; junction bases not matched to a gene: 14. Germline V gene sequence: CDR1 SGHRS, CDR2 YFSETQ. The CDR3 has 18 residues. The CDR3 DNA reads TGCGCCAGCAGCTTGGAGATTCGGATACTGGGGACAGATGAAAAACTGTTTTTT. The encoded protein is CASSLEIRILGTDEKLFF.